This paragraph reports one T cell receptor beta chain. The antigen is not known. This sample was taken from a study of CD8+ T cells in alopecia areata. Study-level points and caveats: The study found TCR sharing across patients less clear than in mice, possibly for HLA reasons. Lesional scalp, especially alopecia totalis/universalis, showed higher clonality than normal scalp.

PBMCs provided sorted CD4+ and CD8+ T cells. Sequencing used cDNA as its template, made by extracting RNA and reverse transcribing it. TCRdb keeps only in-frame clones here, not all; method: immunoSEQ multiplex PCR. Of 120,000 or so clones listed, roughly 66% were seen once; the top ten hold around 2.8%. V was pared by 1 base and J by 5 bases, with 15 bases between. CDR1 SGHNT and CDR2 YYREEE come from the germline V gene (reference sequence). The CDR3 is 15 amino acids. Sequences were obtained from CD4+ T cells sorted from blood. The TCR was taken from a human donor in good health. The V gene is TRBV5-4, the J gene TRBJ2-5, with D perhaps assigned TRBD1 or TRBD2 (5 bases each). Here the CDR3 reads CASSLQRGTGETQYF. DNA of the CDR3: TGTGCCAGCAGCTTGCAACGGGGCACTGGGGAGACCCAGTACTTC.